The 8 T cell receptor beta chains below all came from one sample that was sequenced in a study of blood T cell repertoires in COVID-19. TCRdb keeps only in-frame clones here, not all; method: immunoSEQ multiplex PCR. The sample records tens of thousands of clones, 88% being singletons. The sequenced material came from peripheral blood. All receptors derive from an older woman with acute or convalescent COVID-19.

This clone showed up just once. The V and J genes are TRBV3-1 (or the pseudogene TRBV3-2) and TRBJ2-6, with TRBD2 matching over 13 bases. This CDR3 is 18 amino acids long. Germline trimming cut 5 bases from V and 0 bases from J; bases unmatched to any gene: 4. Germline CDR1 is LGHDT and CDR2 is YNNKEL (reference sequence). CDR3 nucleotide sequence: TGTGCCAGCAGCAGGGGACTAGCGGGGTTCTCTGGGGCCAACGTCCTGACTTTC. Residues: CASSRGLAGFSGANVLTF.

This clone was counted a few times. The chain recombines TRBV5-4 with TRBJ1-4; 9 bases agree with TRBD1. Looked up from germline, CDR1 is SGHNT and CDR2 is YYREEE (reference sequence). The junction had 2 bases not matched to a gene; V was cut back by 1 base and J by 4 bases. This CDR3 contains 15 residues. The CDR3 loop is CASSLLTGGNEKLFF. The CDR3 DNA reads as TGTGCCAGCAGCTTGTTGACAGGGGGTAATGAAAAACTGTTTTTT. Full variable domain (outside the CDR3, taken from reference TRBV5-4 and TRBJ1-4): ETGVTQSPTHLIKTRGQQVTLRCSSQSGHNTVSWYQQALGQGPQFIFQYYREEENGRGNFPPRFSGLQFPNYSSELNVNALELDDSALYLCASSLLTGGNEKLFFGSGTQLSVL.

The J gene is TRBJ2-3, the V gene TRBV7-9; TRBD2 matches 7 bases. The ends lost 1 base at V and 5 bases at J; junction bases unmatched: 6. The CDR3 runs to 15 residues. CDR1 and CDR2 (germline): SEHNR, FQNEAQ (reference sequence). CDR3 coding DNA: TGTGCCAGCAGCTTAGGGCGGGAGCGGAGAGATACGCAGTATTTT. It specifies CASSLGRERRDTQYF.

This clone was counted a few times. The V call is TRBV7-8, the J call TRBJ2-7; perhaps TRBD1 as D (6 bases). The CDR3 contains 13 residues. The V and J ends lost 4 bases and 4 bases respectively, with 11 bases between them. Germline CDR1 and CDR2: SGHVS and FQNEAQ. CDR3 protein: CASSSDRQYEQYF. The CDR3 DNA reads TGTGCCAGCAGCTCAGACAGGCAGTACGAGCAGTACTTC. Filled out from reference TRBV7-8 and TRBJ2-7, the complete variable domain reads GAGVSQSPRYKVAKRGQDVALRCDPISGHVSLFWYQQALGQGPEFLTYFQNEAQLDKSGLPSDRFFAERPEGSVSTLKIQRTQQEDSAVYLCASSSDRQYEQYFGPGTRLTVT.

J is TRBJ1-5 and V is TRBV18, with no clear D. Trimming stripped 1 base from V and 3 bases from J, with 7 bases between. Germline V lookup: CDR1 KGHSH, CDR2 LQKENI. The CDR3 consists of 14 residues. This chain's CDR3 is CASSPQTYNQPQHF. In nucleotides, the CDR3 is TGTGCCAGCTCACCACAGACATACAATCAGCCCCAGCATTTT.

V usage is TRBV6-5 and J usage is TRBJ1-6; no reliable D call. V was clipped by 5 bases and J by 5 bases, with 10 bases between them. The length of the CDR3 is 14 residues. Germline-derived CDR1 and CDR2 are MNHEY and SVGAGI. The CDR3 DNA reads TGTGCCAGCAGTCTGAACTCGGATAATTCACCCCTCCACTTT. Translation: CASSLNSDNSPLHF.

The chain links TRBV10-3 to TRBJ2-7; weak D call: TRBD2 (6 bases). V lost 5 bases to trimming and J lost 6 bases, with 11 bases between them. The CDR3 covers 12 residues. Germline V gene sequence: CDR1 ENHRY, CDR2 SYGVKD. The CDR3 spells CAISWGGGEQYF. CDR3 DNA: TGTGCCATCAGTTGGGGAGGAGGCGAGCAGTACTTC.

The chain recombines TRBV5-1 with TRBJ1-6; D gene unclear. CDR1 is SGHRS, CDR2 YFSETQ, per germline. The germline V and J ends were trimmed by 0 bases and 9 bases, with 10 bases remaining between them. This CDR3 region has 14 residues. CDR3 region: CASSLAGSSSPLHF. The DNA of the CDR3 is TGCGCCAGCAGCTTGGCTGGTTCTAGTTCACCCCTCCACTTT.